A single sample is the source of the 22 T cell receptor beta chains below, sequenced in a study of response to subunit inactivated influenza vaccine. MiXCR, applied by TCRdb to the RT-PCR reads, yields one record per CDR3 protein. Here the sample spans a few hundred thousand distinct CDR3 sequences, approximately 7.3% being singletons. The source was PBMCs from blood, collected around 2 years after vaccination. These receptors all come from a man in his fifties or sixties who received an inactivated influenza vaccine.

In its sample, this clonotype was seen a few times. V usage is TRBV20-1 and J usage is TRBJ2-5; a weak D match, TRBD2 (6 bases). Germline loops: CDR1 DFQATT, CDR2 SNEGSKA (reference sequence). The CDR3 has 13 residues. V was cut by 6 bases and J by 0 bases, with 11 bases left in between. The CDR3: CSAFGGHQETQYF. The CDR3 bases are TGCAGTGCGTTCGGGGGACACCAAGAGACCCAGTACTTC.

This clonotype has just a few counts. The rearrangement links TRBV6-1 to TRBJ2-2, with TRBD2 identical over 10 bases. CDR3 size: 15 residues. V was clipped by 8 bases and J by 4 bases; unmatched bases: 7. Germline V gives CDR1 MNHNS, CDR2 SASEGT. CDR3 loop: CASLSSGSFTGELFF. As DNA, the CDR3 is TGTGCCAGCTTGTCTAGCGGGAGTTTCACCGGGGAGCTGTTTTTT.

A note on this clonotype: The junction differs from germline at one of its ends, possibly a read error. The V gene is TRBV30, the J gene TRBJ2-7; tentative D call: TRBD2 (6 bases). This CDR3 region has 15 residues. CDR1 is GTSNPN, CDR2 SVGIG, per germline (reference sequence). The CDR3 sequence: CAWGVGGNTLYEQYF. CDR3 DNA: TGTGCCTGGGGTGTAGGAGGGAATACCCTCTACGAGCAGTACTTC.

This clonotype was counted ten times or more. The rearrangement links TRBV6-5 to TRBJ2-7, with D hard to call. This CDR3 has 13 residues. Deletions cut 2 bases from V and 3 bases from J, with 8 bases between. Germline CDR1 and CDR2: MNHEY and SVGAGI. DNA of the CDR3: TGTGCCAGCAGTTACAACAGAAACTACGAGCAGTACTTC. Translated: CASSYNRNYEQYF.

CDR3 protein: CASGENSYNEQFF. The CDR3 region has the DNA TGCGCCAGCGGGGAGAACTCCTACAATGAGCAGTTCTTC. The genes are TRBV5-1 and TRBJ2-1; D perhaps matches TRBD2 (5 bases). Germline-derived CDR1 and CDR2 are SGHRS and YFSETQ. This CDR3 is 13 amino acids long. V lost 7 bases and J lost 0, with 8 bases in between.

This clonotype was recorded many times. The chain couples TRBV29-1 to TRBJ2-7; D possibly uses TRBD1 or TRBD2 (6 bases each). Germline CDR1 SQVTM, CDR2 ANQGSEA. V was shortened by 4 bases and J by 7 bases, with 20 bases between the two germline ends. The CDR3 extends over 14 amino acids. This CDR3 reads CSVGGGQGPREQYF. CDR3 nucleotide sequence: TGCAGCGTTGGAGGGGGGCAGGGCCCCCGGGAGCAGTACTTC.

For the CDR3, the DNA is TGTGCCAGCCAGAACAGGGGGTACCAAGAGACCCAGTACTTC. Translated: CASQNRGYQETQYF. The chain couples TRBV12-3 or TRBV12-4 to TRBJ2-5; TRBD1 matches at 8 bases. The CDR3 has 14 residues. With 8 bases clipped from V and 0 bases from J, the junction kept 5 bases outside the gene matches.

This clonotype appeared a few times. The germline gene is not matched at one end of the junction; a read error may be the cause. The V gene is TRBV27, the J gene TRBJ2-7, with no clear D. The CDR3 totals 15 residues. Germline CDR1 MNHEY, CDR2 SMNVEV (reference sequence). CDR3 in DNA: TGTGCCAGCAGTGTATCCGGTGCAGCTTCGTACGAGCAGTACTTC. Amino acids: CASSVSGAASYEQYF.

V gene TRBV7-6 combines with J gene TRBJ1-2; tentative D call: TRBD1 (6 bases). In germline, CDR1 is SGHVS, CDR2 FNYEAQ. The V and J ends lost 5 bases and 8 bases respectively, with 15 bases between them. The CDR3 is 13 amino acids. This chain's CDR3 is CASSPQGFQGYTF. The CDR3 nucleotides read TGTGCCAGCAGCCCCCAGGGGTTCCAGGGCTACACCTTC.

This chain links TRBV20-1 with TRBJ2-1, with TRBD1 identical over 8 bases. This CDR3 comprises 14 residues. The germline CDR1 and CDR2 sequences are DFQATT and SNEGSKA (reference sequence). With 3 bases clipped from V and 7 bases from J, the junction kept 8 bases outside the gene matches. The CDR3 bases are TGCAGTGCTAGCGGCCAGGGGGCGAGGAATGAGCAGTTCTTC. Protein sequence: CSASGQGARNEQFF.

The chain carries TRBV6-9 and TRBJ2-5; D gene unclear. Germline V gene lookup returns CDR1 MNHGY and CDR2 SVAAGI. This CDR3 is built from 16 residues. The V end was cut by 0 bases, the J end by 5 bases, with 16 bases between. CDR3 amino acids: CASSYSLYSPGETQYF. CDR3 nucleotides: TGTGCCAGCAGTTATTCGCTGTACAGCCCCGGTGAGACCCAGTACTTC.

In this sample, this clonotype turned up many times. The chain combines TRBV5-1 with TRBJ2-5, with 9 bases identical to TRBD1. Germline V gene sequence: CDR1 SGHRS, CDR2 YFSETQ. The V and J ends lost 0 bases and 3 bases, in that order; junction bases with no gene match: 0. CDR3 length equals 14 residues. The CDR3, as DNA: TGCGCCAGCAGCTTGGGGACAGGGGAAGAGACCCAGTACTTC. This gives the protein CASSLGTGEETQYF. Variable domain in full (rest from reference TRBV5-1 and TRBJ2-5): KAGVTQTPRYLIKTRGQQVTLSCSPISGHRSVSWYQQTPGQGLQFLFEYFSETQRNKGNFPGRFSGRQFSNSRSEMNVSTLELGDSALYLCASSLGTGEETQYFGPGTRLLVL.

The chain has TRBV10-3 and TRBJ2-3, with 8 bases that match TRBD1. With 5 bases clipped from V and 3 bases from J, the junction kept 7 bases outside the gene matches. CDR3 length: 15 residues. Germline V gene sequence: CDR1 ENHRY, CDR2 SYGVKD. CDR3 protein: CAISPGGARTDTQYF. The DNA for the CDR3 is TGTGCCATCAGTCCAGGGGGCGCGAGAACAGATACGCAGTATTTT.

The rearrangement links TRBV20-1 to TRBJ2-1; 7 nucleotides agree with TRBD2. This CDR3 spans 13 amino acids. In germline, CDR1 is DFQATT, CDR2 SNEGSKA (reference sequence). After removal of 8 bases from V and 5 bases from J, the junction contained 9 bases not matched to a gene. CDR3 nucleotide sequence: TGCAGTCAGCGGGGTCCCGGCAACAATGAGCAGTTCTTC. Amino acids: CSQRGPGNNEQFF.

CDR3 sequence: CASRTRRLAGNYEQYF. The CDR3 nucleotides are TGTGCCAGCAGAACTCGACGACTAGCGGGAAACTACGAGCAGTACTTC. The rearrangement links TRBV28 to TRBJ2-7, with 11 bases lining up with TRBD2. Germline CDR1 MDHEN, CDR2 SYDVKM. Trimming removed 6 bases from V and 3 bases from J; junction bases left unmatched: 10. CDR3 length equals 16 residues.

Ten or more counts support this clonotype. The chain has TRBV20-1 and TRBJ2-4; 7 bases agree with TRBD1. This CDR3 is 14 amino acids long. The ends lost 6 bases at V and 5 bases at J; junction bases unmatched: 10. In germline, CDR1 is DFQATT, CDR2 SNEGSKA (reference sequence). The CDR3 coding sequence is TGCAGTGCAAGACAGGGATTGGGCCAAAACATTCAGTACTTC. As protein: CSARQGLGQNIQYF.

V gene TRBV5-1 combines with J gene TRBJ1-6, with D uncertain. Germline-derived CDR1 and CDR2 are SGHRS and YFSETQ. The ends were cut back, 4 bases at V and 10 bases at J, with 12 bases in the middle. The length of the CDR3 is 13 residues. The CDR3 loop is CASSVQRMSPLHF. The CDR3 DNA follows: TGCGCCAGCAGCGTGCAAAGAATGTCACCCCTCCACTTT.

In this sample, this clonotype turned up many times. This chain connects TRBV6-6 to TRBJ2-1; D is uncertain. Germline V gives CDR1 MNHNY, CDR2 SVGAGI (reference sequence). The CDR3 has 13 residues. With 8 bases removed from V and 1 base from J, the gap between germline ends came to 9 bases. CDR3 in amino acids: CASGKSSYNEQFF. The DNA of the CDR3 is TGTGCCAGCGGGAAATCTTCCTACAATGAGCAGTTCTTC.

V and J are TRBV3-1 and TRBJ1-3; possibly TRBD1 for D (6 bases). The length of the CDR3 is 15 residues. V was clipped by 6 bases and J by 4 bases, with 16 bases between them. Germline CDR1 and CDR2: LGHDT and YNNKEL (reference sequence). The chain's CDR3 is CASSQTGIGGNTIYF. In DNA, the CDR3 is TGTGCCAGCAGTCAAACAGGGATTGGAGGAAACACCATATATTTT.

This clonotype was recorded many times. V usage is TRBV10-3 and J usage is TRBJ2-3, with D possibly being TRBD1 (5 bases). V gave up 0 bases and J gave up 0 bases, with 16 bases separating them. This CDR3 is built from 18 residues. In germline, CDR1 is ENHRY, CDR2 SYGVKD. Here the CDR3 DNA reads TGTGCCATCAGTGAGTCAATACGGGCAGGGTCAAGCACAGATACGCAGTATTTT. Its translation is CAISESIRAGSSTDTQYF.

This clonotype has more than one count but fewer than ten. The chain is built from TRBV20-1 and TRBJ2-5; 11 bases agree with TRBD1. The CDR3 contains 14 residues. The junction had 4 bases not matched to a gene; V was cut back by 3 bases and J by 4 bases. CDR1 and CDR2 from the germline V gene are DFQATT and SNEGSKA (reference sequence). The CDR3 DNA reads as TGCAGTGCTAGGGACAGGGGGCTCGGAGAGACCCAGTACTTC. Its protein is CSARDRGLGETQYF.

This clonotype was counted only a few times. The chain couples TRBV5-5 to TRBJ2-1; 7 bases map to TRBD2. The trim removed 1 base at V and 2 bases at J, leaving 9 bases unmatched. Germline V gene data show CDR1 as SGHKS and CDR2 as YYEKEE (reference sequence). The CDR3 is 17 residues long. This chain's CDR3 is CASSLPRSGATYNEQFF. The CDR3 coding sequence is TGTGCCAGCAGCTTGCCGCGGAGCGGGGCCACCTACAATGAGCAGTTCTTC.